Listed below are T cell receptor beta chains from one sample, sequenced in a study of response to subunit inactivated influenza vaccine. One entry per CDR3 protein results from TCRdb running MiXCR on the RT-PCR reads. The sample comprises about 500,000 distinct CDR3 sequences, under 8.5% of which are singletons, and roughly 14% rests with the top ten. The material was PBMCs from blood, obtained around 25 months after vaccination. The receptors come from a man between 50 and 70 years old who received an inactivated influenza vaccine. CDR3s leave out the opening cysteine and the closing phenylalanine or tryptophan.

CDR3: ASRDLTVHEQY; V: TRBV7-2; J: TRBJ2-7
CDR3: ASSVQGTTYEQY; V: TRBV5-5; J: TRBJ2-7
CDR3: SASVSGYQETQY; V: TRBV20-1; J: TRBJ2-5
CDR3: ASSPGQAQSSYGYT; V: TRBV5-1; J: TRBJ1-2
CDR3: ASSLEREVGNTIY; V: TRBV7-8; J: TRBJ1-3
CDR3: SASDSSLYNEQF; V: TRBV20-1; J: TRBJ2-1
CDR3: ASSEALGLAKNIQY; V: TRBV2; J: TRBJ2-4
CDR3: ASSQQDRGLGEQF; V: TRBV4-3; J: TRBJ2-1
CDR3: ATAPAEFPGYT; V: TRBV24-1; J: TRBJ1-2
CDR3: ASSPTDRGPQETQY; V: TRBV12-3/TRBV12-4; J: TRBJ2-5
CDR3: SATTGNTIY; V: TRBV20-1; J: TRBJ1-3
CDR3: SVTRGTGNTIY; V: TRBV20-1; J: TRBJ1-3
CDR3: ASSLETGDKY; V: TRBV7-2; J: TRBJ2-5
CDR3: ASSQDTGGFEKLF; V: TRBV4-1; J: TRBJ1-4
CDR3: ASSQGLSGYEQY; V: TRBV4-2; J: TRBJ2-7
CDR3: ASSLAPSGTITDTQY; V: TRBV5-1; J: TRBJ2-3
CDR3: ASSPGRLANYGYT; V: TRBV6-2/TRBV6-3; J: TRBJ1-2
CDR3: ASSFGGTGANVLT; V: TRBV27; J: TRBJ2-6
CDR3: ASAQGPTQY; V: TRBV7-2; J: TRBJ2-3
CDR3: ASSPTSGLGNEQF; V: TRBV11-3; J: TRBJ2-1